This T cell receptor beta chain derives from a study of radiotherapy plus CTLA-4 blockade in lung cancer. Notes on the study in general: Expansion in blood of tumor-derived TCR clones was seen after radiotherapy plus ipilimumab.

Unmatched junction bases numbered 7, after V lost 5 bases and J lost 4 bases. This CDR3 contains 16 residues. CDR1 is SGHNT and CDR2 is YENEEA in the germline V gene. Libraries were prepared by immunoSEQ multiplex PCR; TCRdb keeps only in-frame clonotypes and omits some of them. Seen here are more than 90,000 clones, just over 85% observed once, and the top ten hold more than 4.5%. Note on this clone: The antigen is undetermined.

This TCR was sampled from a human donor with non-small cell lung cancer that progressed on radiotherapy plus ipilimumab. Sequencing used peripheral blood, obtained from a patient treated with radiotherapy plus ipilimumab. This chain connects TRBV11-3 to TRBJ2-1, with 11 nucleotides matching TRBD2. DNA for the CDR3: TGTGCCAGCAGCATAGGGGGGACTAGCGGTTACAATGAGCAGTTCTTC. Its translation: CASSIGGTSGYNEQFF.